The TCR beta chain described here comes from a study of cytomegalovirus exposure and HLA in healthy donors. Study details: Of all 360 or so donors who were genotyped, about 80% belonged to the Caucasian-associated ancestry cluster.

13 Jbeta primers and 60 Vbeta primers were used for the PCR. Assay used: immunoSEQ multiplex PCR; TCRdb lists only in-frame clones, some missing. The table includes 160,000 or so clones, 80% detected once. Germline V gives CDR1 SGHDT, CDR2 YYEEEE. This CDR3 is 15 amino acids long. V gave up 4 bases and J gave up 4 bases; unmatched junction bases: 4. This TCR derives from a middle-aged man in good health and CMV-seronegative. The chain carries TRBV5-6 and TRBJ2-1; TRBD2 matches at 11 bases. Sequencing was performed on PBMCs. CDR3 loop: CASSHGTSGYNEQFF. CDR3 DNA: TGTGCCAGCAGCCATGGGACTAGCGGATACAATGAGCAGTTCTTC.